The 10 T cell receptor beta chains reported below all come from one sample, sequenced in a study of neurological immune-mediated disorders. TCRdb passed the 5' RACE reads through MiXCR, listing each CDR3 protein once. The table lists more than 30,000 distinct CDR3 sequences, less than 9% of them singletons. Sequences were obtained from CD4+ T cells from blood. Receptors were obtained from a man aged 45-65 years in good health.

In its sample, this clonotype was seen many times. This chain uses TRBV4-3 with TRBJ1-5; TRBD1 is a possible D gene (5 bases). The CDR3 has 15 residues. The V end lost 0 bases, the J end lost 6 bases, and 12 bases lay between the germline ends. Germline V CDR1 and CDR2: LGHNA, YSLEER. CDR3 region: CASSQDPVGTQPQHF. The CDR3 DNA reads as TGCGCCAGCAGCCAAGATCCGGTAGGGACTCAGCCCCAGCATTTT.

This clonotype was counted at least ten times. CDR3 in DNA: TGCAGTGCTAGGCGGGACCCCGGGGACCCAGCGACCCAGTACTTC. Encoded protein: CSARRDPGDPATQYF. V is TRBV20-1 and J is TRBJ2-5, with D tentatively TRBD2 (6 bases). V dropped 3 bases and J dropped 7 bases, with 21 bases sitting between them. The germline gives CDR1 DFQATT, CDR2 SNEGSKA (reference sequence). The CDR3 runs 15 residues.

The table lists this clonotype with many counts. This rearrangement joins TRBV20-1 to TRBJ2-5, with D uncertain. Between the trimmed V and J ends, which lost 4 bases and 5 bases, there was a span of 11 bases. Germline-derived CDR1 and CDR2 are DFQATT and SNEGSKA (reference sequence). CDR3 length: 12 amino acids. CDR3 loop: CSANDAAETQYF. In DNA form, the CDR3 reads TGCAGTGCTAACGATGCGGCGGAGACCCAGTACTTC.

This clonotype was seen repeatedly, ten times or more. The J gene is TRBJ2-7, the V gene TRBV5-1; 10 bases align to TRBD1. With V trimmed by 4 bases and J by 2 bases, 6 bases remained unmatched. Germline V gene sequence: CDR1 SGHRS, CDR2 YFSETQ. The CDR3 runs to 15 residues. This CDR3 reads CASSPRTGGAYEQYF. The CDR3 DNA reads as TGCGCCAGCAGCCCTCGGACAGGGGGGGCCTACGAGCAGTACTTC.

At least ten counts were recorded for this clonotype. The chain is built from TRBV6-2 or TRBV6-3 and TRBJ2-7; unclear D gene. Trimming cost V 0 bases and J 5 bases, with 8 bases left between them. The germline CDR1 and CDR2 sequences are MNHEY and SVGEGT. The CDR3 runs 13 residues. The CDR3 region is CASSYSTDHEQYF. The CDR3 DNA is TGTGCCAGCAGTTACTCGACGGATCACGAGCAGTACTTC.

This clonotype was recorded at least ten times. The chain combines TRBV30 with TRBJ2-7; D call uncertain. Trimming removed 0 bases at V and 4 bases at J, with 10 bases between. The germline gives CDR1 GTSNPN, CDR2 SVGIG (reference sequence). This CDR3 has 13 amino acids. CDR3 in DNA: TGTGCCTGGAGTGTACGGCCCGGGTACGAGCAGTACTTC. The encoded protein is CAWSVRPGYEQYF.

There are many counts of this clonotype. The genes are TRBV29-1 and TRBJ1-2; D unclear. The V gene's germline CDR1 is SQVTM and CDR2 ANQGSEA. The V end was cut by 6 bases, the J end by 0 bases, with 11 bases between. The CDR3 spans 13 residues. CDR3 loop: CSVAGDSNYGYTF. CDR3 bases: TGCAGCGTCGCTGGGGATTCTAACTATGGCTACACCTTC.

This clonotype appeared many times. The chain uses TRBV7-2 and TRBJ2-1; tentatively, D is TRBD1 or TRBD2 (5 bases each). V gave up 5 bases and J gave up 12 bases, with 14 bases separating them. The CDR3 extends over 12 amino acids. The V gene's germline CDR1 is SGHTA and CDR2 FQGNSA. In nucleotides, the CDR3 is TGTGCCAGCAGCGCACCCCGAGGGGCGCAGTTCTTC. This gives the protein CASSAPRGAQFF.

This clonotype was seen at least ten times. V usage is TRBV5-1 and J usage is TRBJ2-5; tentative D call: TRBD1 (5 bases). Per germline, CDR1 SGHRS and CDR2 YFSETQ. V lost 4 bases and J lost 3, with 13 bases in between. The CDR3 sequence is 14 residues long. The CDR3 DNA sequence: TGCGCCAGCAGCCTTCAGGGTGTTAAAGAGACCCAGTACTTC. It is translated as CASSLQGVKETQYF.

In this sample, this clonotype turned up many times. The chain links TRBV7-2 to TRBJ2-7; D is undetermined. The CDR3 is 13 residues long. The germline V gene has CDR1 SGHTA and CDR2 FQGNSA. Trimming took off 3 bases at V and 1 base at J, with 7 bases between the two ends. The CDR3 sequence is CASSFSISYEQYF. DNA of the CDR3: TGTGCCAGCAGCTTCTCTATTTCCTACGAGCAGTACTTC.